What follows describes a single TCR beta chain. As processed by the authors: Estimates of nucleated cell counts were drawn from the amplification of reference gene primers. The method was immunoSEQ multiplex PCR; TCRdb's version includes in-frame clones alone and lacks a portion of them. V, J and clone size are taken as reported in that table, and D and trimming were inferred from the DNA itself. Of fewer than 150,000 clones listed, about nine tenths are singletons. This entry belongs to a study of blood T cell repertoires in COVID-19. Study at large: Both acute and convalescent COVID-19 samples were obtained from the United States, Italy and Spain.

The material sequenced was peripheral blood. The sequence derives from a human donor in a cohort sampled during active COVID-19.

DNA of the CDR3: TGTGCCACCAGTCCGGGAACAGATACGCAGTATTTT. It encodes CATSPGTDTQYF. This sequence joins TRBV24-1 and TRBJ2-3, with D possibly matching TRBD2 (5 bases). The ends were cut back, 6 bases at V and 3 bases at J, with 6 bases in the middle. CDR1 and CDR2 from the germline V gene are KGHDR and SFDVKD. There are 12 residues in the CDR3.